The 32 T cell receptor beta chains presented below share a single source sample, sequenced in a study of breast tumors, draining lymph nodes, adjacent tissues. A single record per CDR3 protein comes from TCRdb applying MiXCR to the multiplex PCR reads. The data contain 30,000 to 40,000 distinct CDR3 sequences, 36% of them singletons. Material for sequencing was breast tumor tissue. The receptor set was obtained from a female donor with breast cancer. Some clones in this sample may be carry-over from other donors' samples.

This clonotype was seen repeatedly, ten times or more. In DNA form, the CDR3 reads TGCGCCAGCAGCCAGGGTCGGGAGCGGGTCACAGATACGCAGTATTTT. Translating gives CASSQGRERVTDTQYF. The gene calls are TRBV4-3 and TRBJ2-3, with D perhaps TRBD2 (6 bases). Germline V gives CDR1 LGHNA, CDR2 YSLEER. The CDR3 extends over 16 amino acids. Trimming took 3 bases from V and 2 from J, leaving 15 bases between them.

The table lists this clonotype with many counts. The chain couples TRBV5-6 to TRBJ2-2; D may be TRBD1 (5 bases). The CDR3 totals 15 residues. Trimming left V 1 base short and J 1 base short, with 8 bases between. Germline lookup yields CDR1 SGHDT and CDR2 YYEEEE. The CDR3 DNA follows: TGTGCCAGCAGCTTGCCAGGGATGAACACCGGGGAGCTGTTTTTT. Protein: CASSLPGMNTGELFF.

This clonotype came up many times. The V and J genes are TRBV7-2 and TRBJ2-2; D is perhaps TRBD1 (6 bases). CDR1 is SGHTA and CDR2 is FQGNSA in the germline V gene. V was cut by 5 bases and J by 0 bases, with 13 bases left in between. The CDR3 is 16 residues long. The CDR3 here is CASSQGLLTNTGELFF. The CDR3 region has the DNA TGTGCCAGCAGCCAGGGGCTACTGACGAACACCGGGGAGCTGTTTTTT.

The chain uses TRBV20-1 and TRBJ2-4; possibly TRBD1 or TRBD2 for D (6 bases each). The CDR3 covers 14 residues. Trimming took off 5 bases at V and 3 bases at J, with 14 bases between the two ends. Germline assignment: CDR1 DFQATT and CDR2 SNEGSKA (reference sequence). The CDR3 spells CSAVVGGGKNIQYF. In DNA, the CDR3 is TGCAGTGCTGTCGTGGGGGGCGGCAAAAACATTCAGTACTTC.

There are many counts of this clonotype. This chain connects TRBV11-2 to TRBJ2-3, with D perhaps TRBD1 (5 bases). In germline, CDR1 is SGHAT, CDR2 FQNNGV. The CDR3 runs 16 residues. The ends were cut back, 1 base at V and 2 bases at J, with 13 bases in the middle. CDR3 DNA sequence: TGTGCCAGCAGCTTAGGTACAGGTCCTTACACAGATACGCAGTATTTT. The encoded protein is CASSLGTGPYTDTQYF. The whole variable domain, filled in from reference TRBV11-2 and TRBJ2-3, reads EAGVAQSPRYKIIEKRQSVAFWCNPISGHATLYWYQQILGQGPKLLIQFQNNGVVDDSQLPKDRFSAERLKGVDSTLKIQPAKLEDSAVYLCASSLGTGPYTDTQYFGPGTRLTVL.

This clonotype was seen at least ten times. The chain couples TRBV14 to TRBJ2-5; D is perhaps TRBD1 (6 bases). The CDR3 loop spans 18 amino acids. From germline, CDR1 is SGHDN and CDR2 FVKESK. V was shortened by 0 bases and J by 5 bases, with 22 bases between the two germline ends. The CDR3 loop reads CASSQDGREGEWRETQYF. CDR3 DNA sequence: TGTGCCAGCAGCCAAGACGGTAGAGAGGGGGAGTGGCGGGAGACCCAGTACTTC.

The CDR3 spells CASSPSGGRTGELFF. The CDR3 DNA reads as TGTGCCAGCAGCCCCTCGGGAGGGCGGACCGGGGAGCTGTTTTTT. This sequence joins TRBV7-3 and TRBJ2-2; 8 bases map to TRBD2. Germline V gene sequence: CDR1 SGHTA, CDR2 FQGTGA. V was clipped by 5 bases and J by 5 bases; unmatched bases: 7. This CDR3 region has 15 residues.

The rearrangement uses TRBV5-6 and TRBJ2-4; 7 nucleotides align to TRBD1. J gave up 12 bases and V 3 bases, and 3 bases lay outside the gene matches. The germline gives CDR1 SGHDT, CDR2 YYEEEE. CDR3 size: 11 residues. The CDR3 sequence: CASSSGQHQYF. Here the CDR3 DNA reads TGTGCCAGCAGCTCGGGACAGCATCAGTACTTC.

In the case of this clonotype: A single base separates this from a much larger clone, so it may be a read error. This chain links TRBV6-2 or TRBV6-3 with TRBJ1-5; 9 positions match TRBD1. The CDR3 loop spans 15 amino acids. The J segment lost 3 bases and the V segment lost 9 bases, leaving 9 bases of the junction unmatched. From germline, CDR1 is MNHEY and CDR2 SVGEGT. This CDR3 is CARGYDRGNNQPQHF. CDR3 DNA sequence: TGTGCCAGGGGCTACGACAGGGGGAACAATCAGCCCCAGCATTTT.

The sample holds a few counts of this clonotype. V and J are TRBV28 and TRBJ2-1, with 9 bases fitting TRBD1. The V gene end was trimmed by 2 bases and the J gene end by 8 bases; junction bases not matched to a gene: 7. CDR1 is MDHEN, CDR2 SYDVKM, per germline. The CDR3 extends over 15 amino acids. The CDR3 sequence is CASSLEQGALDEQFF. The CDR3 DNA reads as TGTGCCAGCAGTTTAGAACAGGGGGCATTGGATGAGCAGTTCTTC.

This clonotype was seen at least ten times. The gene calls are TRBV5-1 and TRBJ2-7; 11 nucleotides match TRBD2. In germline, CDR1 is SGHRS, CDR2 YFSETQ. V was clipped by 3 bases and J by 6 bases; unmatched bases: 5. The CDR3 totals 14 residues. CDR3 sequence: CASSSTSGRLEQYF. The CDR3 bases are TGCGCCAGCAGCTCTACTAGCGGGAGACTCGAGCAGTACTTC.

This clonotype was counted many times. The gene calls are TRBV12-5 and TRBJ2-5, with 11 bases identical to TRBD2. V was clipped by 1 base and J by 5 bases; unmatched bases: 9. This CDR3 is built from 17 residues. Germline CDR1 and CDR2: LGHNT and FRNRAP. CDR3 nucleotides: TGTGCTAGTGGTTTGGATCCCCTACTAGCGGGAGACGAGACCCAGTACTTC. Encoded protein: CASGLDPLLAGDETQYF.

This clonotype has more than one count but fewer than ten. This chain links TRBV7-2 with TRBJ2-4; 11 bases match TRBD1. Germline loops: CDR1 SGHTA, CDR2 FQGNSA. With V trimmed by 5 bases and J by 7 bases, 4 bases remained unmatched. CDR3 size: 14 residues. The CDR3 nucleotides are TGTGCCAGCAGCCCCTGGACAGGGGGCAACATTCAGTACTTC. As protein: CASSPWTGGNIQYF. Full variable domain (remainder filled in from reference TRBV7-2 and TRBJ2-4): GAGVSQSPSNKVTEKGKDVELRCDPISGHTALYWYRQSLGQGLEFLIYFQGNSAPDKSGLPSDRFSAERTGGSVSTLTIQRTQQEDSAVYLCASSPWTGGNIQYFGAGTRLSVL.

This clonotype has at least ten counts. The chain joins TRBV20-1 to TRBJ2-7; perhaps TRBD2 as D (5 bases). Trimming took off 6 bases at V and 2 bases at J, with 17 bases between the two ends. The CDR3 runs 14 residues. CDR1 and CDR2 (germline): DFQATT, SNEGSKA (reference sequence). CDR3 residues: CSAPGKANTYEQYF. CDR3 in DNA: TGCAGTGCCCCGGGGAAAGCGAACACCTACGAGCAGTACTTC.

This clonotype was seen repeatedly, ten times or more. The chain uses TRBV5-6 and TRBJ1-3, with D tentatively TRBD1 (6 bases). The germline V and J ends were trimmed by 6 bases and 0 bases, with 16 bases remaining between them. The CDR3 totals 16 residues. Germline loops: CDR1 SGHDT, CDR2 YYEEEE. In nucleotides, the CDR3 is TGTGCCAGCAAACCAGGGGCCAAATCCTCTGGAAACACCATATATTTT. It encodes CASKPGAKSSGNTIYF.

CDR3 coding DNA: TGTGCCAGCAGCGTAGGATGGTTTGGCGAGCAGTACTTC. It is translated as CASSVGWFGEQYF. The rearrangement joins TRBV9 to TRBJ2-7; no firm D call. This CDR3 comprises 13 residues. V gave up 0 bases and J gave up 6 bases, with 10 bases separating them. CDR1 is SGDLS and CDR2 is YYNGEE in the germline V gene.

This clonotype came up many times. The CDR3 loop is CASSQDGGGNSPLHF. The CDR3 coding sequence is TGCGCCAGCAGCCAAGATGGGGGGGGGAATTCACCCCTCCACTTT. The V call is TRBV4-1, the J call TRBJ1-6; possibly TRBD1 for D (5 bases). Trimming stripped 0 bases from V and 7 bases from J, with 10 bases between. Per the germline V gene, CDR1 is MGHRA and CDR2 is YSYEKL. This CDR3 has 15 residues.

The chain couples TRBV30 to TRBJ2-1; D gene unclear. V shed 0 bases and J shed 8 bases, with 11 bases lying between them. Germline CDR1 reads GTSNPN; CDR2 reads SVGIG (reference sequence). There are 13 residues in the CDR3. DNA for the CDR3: TGTGCCTGGAGTGTACTTAGGTTCTATGAGCAGTTCTTC. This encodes CAWSVLRFYEQFF.

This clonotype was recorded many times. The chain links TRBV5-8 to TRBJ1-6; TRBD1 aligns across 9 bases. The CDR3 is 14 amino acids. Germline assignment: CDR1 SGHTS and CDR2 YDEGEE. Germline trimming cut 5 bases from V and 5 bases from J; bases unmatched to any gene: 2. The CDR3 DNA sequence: TGTGCCAGCAGTGACAGGGGGAATAATTCACCCCTCCACTTT. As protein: CASSDRGNNSPLHF. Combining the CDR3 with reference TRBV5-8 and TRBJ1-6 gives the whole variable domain EAGVTQSPTHLIKTRGQQATLRCSPISGHTSVYWYQQALGLGLQFLLWYDEGEERNRGNFPPRFSGRQFPNYSSELNVNALELEDSALYLCASSDRGNNSPLHFGNGTRLTVT.

The CDR3 nucleotides are TGTGCCAGCAAGCGGAGGGAGACCCAGTACTTC. As protein: CASKRRETQYF. V gene TRBV6-6 combines with J gene TRBJ2-5; weak D call: TRBD2 (5 bases). The V end was cut by 7 bases, the J end by 5 bases, with 8 bases between. There are 11 residues in the CDR3. CDR1 and CDR2 (germline): MNHNY, SVGAGI (reference sequence).

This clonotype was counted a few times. Here the CDR3 reads CSVGAGGAKNIQYF. DNA for the CDR3: TGCAGTGTTGGGGCTGGGGGGGCCAAAAACATTCAGTACTTC. V is TRBV20-1 and J is TRBJ2-4; D might be TRBD2 (6 bases). The CDR3 totals 14 residues. Germline V gives CDR1 DFQATT, CDR2 SNEGSKA (reference sequence). The V and J ends lost 7 bases and 1 base respectively, with 14 bases between them.

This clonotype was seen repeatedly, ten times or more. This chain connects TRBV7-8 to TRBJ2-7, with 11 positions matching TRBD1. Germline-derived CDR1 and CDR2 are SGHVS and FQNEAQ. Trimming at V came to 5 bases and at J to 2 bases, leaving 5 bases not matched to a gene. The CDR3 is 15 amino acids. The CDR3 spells CASSKTGQGAYEQYF. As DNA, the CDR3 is TGTGCCAGCAGCAAAACGGGACAGGGGGCCTACGAGCAGTACTTC.

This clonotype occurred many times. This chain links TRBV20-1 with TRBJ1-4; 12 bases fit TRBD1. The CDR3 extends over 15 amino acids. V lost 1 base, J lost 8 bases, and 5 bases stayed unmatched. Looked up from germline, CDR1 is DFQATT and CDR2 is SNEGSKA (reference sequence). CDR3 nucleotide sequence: TGCAGTGCTAGAGGGGGACAGGGGGCGGAGGAAAAACTGTTTTTT. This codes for CSARGGQGAEEKLFF.

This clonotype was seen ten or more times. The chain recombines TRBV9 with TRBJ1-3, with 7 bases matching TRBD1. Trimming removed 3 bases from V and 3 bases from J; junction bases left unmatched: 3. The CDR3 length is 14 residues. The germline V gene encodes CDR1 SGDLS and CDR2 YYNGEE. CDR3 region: CASSGTGDGNTIYF. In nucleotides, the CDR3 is TGTGCCAGCAGCGGCACAGGGGATGGAAACACCATATATTTT.

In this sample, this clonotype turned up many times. CDR3 DNA sequence: TGCGCCAGCAGTGAGTTCTCCGGACAGTTTCGCGCGAACACCGGGGAGCTGTTTTTT. Amino acids: CASSEFSGQFRANTGELFF. The chain is built from TRBV10-1 and TRBJ2-2; D possibly corresponds to TRBD1 (6 bases). The CDR3 is 19 amino acids. Germline loops: CDR1 WNHNN, CDR2 SYGVQD (reference sequence). The V end was cut by 1 base, the J end by 0 bases, with 18 bases between.

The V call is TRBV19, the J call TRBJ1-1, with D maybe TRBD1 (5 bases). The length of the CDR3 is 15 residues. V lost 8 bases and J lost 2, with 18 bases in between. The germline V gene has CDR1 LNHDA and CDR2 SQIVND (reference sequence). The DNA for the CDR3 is TGTGCCAGTGGCGGCCGGAGGGGCAGCAACACTGAAGCTTTCTTT. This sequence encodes CASGGRRGSNTEAFF.

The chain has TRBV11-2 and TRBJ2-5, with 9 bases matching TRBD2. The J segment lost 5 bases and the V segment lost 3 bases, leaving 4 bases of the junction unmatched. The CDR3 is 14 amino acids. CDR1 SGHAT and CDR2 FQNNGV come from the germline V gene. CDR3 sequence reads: CASSLGGGGETQYF. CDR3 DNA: TGTGCCAGCAGCTTGGGCGGGGGGGGGGAGACCCAGTACTTC.

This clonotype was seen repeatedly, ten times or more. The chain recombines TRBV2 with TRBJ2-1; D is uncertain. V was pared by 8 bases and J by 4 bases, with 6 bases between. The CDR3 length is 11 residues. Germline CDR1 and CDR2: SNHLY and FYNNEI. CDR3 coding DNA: TGTGCCAGCTTAAATTACAATGAGCAGTTCTTC. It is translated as CASLNYNEQFF.

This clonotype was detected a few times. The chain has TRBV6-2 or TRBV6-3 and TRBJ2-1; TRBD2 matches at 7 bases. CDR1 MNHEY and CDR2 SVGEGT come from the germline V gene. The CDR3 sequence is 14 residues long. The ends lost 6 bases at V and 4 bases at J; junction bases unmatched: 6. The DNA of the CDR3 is TGTGCCAGCAGCCGACTAGCAGGTTACAATGAGCAGTTCTTC. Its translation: CASSRLAGYNEQFF.

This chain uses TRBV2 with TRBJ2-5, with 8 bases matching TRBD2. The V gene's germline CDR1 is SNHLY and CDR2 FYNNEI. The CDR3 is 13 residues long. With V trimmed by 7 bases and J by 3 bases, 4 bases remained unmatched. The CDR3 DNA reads TGTGCCAGCACTCGTAGCGGGAAAGAGACCCAGTACTTC. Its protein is CASTRSGKETQYF.

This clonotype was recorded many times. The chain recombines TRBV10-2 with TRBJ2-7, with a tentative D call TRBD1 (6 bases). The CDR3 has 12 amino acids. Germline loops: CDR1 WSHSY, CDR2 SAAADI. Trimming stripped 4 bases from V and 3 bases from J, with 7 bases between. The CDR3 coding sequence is TGCGCCAGCAGTGGAGGGGGCTACGAGCAGTACTTC. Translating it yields CASSGGGYEQYF.

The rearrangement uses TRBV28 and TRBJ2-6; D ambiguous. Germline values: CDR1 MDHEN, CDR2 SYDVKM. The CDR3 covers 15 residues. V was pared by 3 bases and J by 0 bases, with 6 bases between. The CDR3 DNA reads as TGTGCCAGCAGTTTGTGGAGCTCTGGGGCCAACGTCCTGACTTTC. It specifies CASSLWSSGANVLTF.